These 30 T cell receptor beta chains came from one sample sequenced in a study of cytomegalovirus exposure and HLA in healthy donors. PCR used 60 Vbeta primers and 13 Jbeta primers. TCRdb keeps only in-frame clones here, not all; method: immunoSEQ multiplex PCR. The table lists some 110,000 clones, roughly 76% of them singletons, with about 16% in the top ten. Sequencing was carried out using PBMCs. Every receptor here comes from a man in his fifties in good health and CMV-seropositive.

The chain recombines TRBV28 with TRBJ1-1; D is undetermined. The V end was cut by 2 bases, the J end by 6 bases, with 13 bases between. The CDR3 contains 14 residues. Germline V CDR1 and CDR2: MDHEN, SYDVKM. CDR3 in DNA: TGTGCCAGCAGTTTAGGAGAGGTTAGCGCTGAAGCTTTCTTT. Translating it yields CASSLGEVSAEAFF.

This clone has just a few counts. This chain connects TRBV9 to TRBJ1-1; tentative D call: TRBD1 (6 bases). V lost 1 base and J 1 base, leaving 8 bases between the germline ends. The CDR3 spans 14 residues. CDR1 is SGDLS, CDR2 YYNGEE, per germline. This CDR3 reads CASSVSGQNTEAFF. The CDR3 DNA is TGTGCCAGCAGCGTATCGGGACAGAACACTGAAGCTTTCTTT.

This rearrangement joins TRBV9 to TRBJ1-1; TRBD1 might be the D (6 bases). This CDR3 contains 14 residues. Germline loops: CDR1 SGDLS, CDR2 YYNGEE. Trimming took off 0 bases at V and 6 bases at J, with 12 bases between the two ends. The CDR3, as DNA: TGTGCCAGCAGCGTAGTAGCAGGGGTCCCTGAAGCTTTCTTT. Amino acid sequence: CASSVVAGVPEAFF. The variable domain in full, completed from reference TRBV9 and TRBJ1-1, reads DSGVTQTPKHLITATGQRVTLRCSPRSGDLSVYWYQQSLDQGLQFLIQYYNGEERAKGNILERFSAQQFPDLHSELNLSSLELGDSALYFCASSVVAGVPEAFFGQGTRLTVV.

V usage is TRBV7-2 and J usage is TRBJ1-1; no definite D call. Germline values: CDR1 SGHTA, CDR2 FQGNSA. Trimming removed 3 bases from V and 0 bases from J, with 5 bases in between. This CDR3 region has 13 residues. The CDR3 DNA follows: TGTGCCAGCAGCTTGCGCCTGAACACTGAAGCTTTCTTT. Translating gives CASSLRLNTEAFF.

This chain connects TRBV20-1 to TRBJ2-7, with a possible D match to TRBD1 (5 bases). CDR1 DFQATT and CDR2 SNEGSKA come from the germline V gene (reference sequence). V was trimmed by 4 bases and J by 7 bases, leaving 11 bases between them. CDR3 size: 11 residues. The CDR3 loop reads CSATQGLEQYF. CDR3 DNA: TGCAGTGCTACCCAGGGATTGGAGCAGTACTTC.

The V call is TRBV5-1, the J call TRBJ2-2; the D gene is possibly TRBD2 (5 bases). Germline V gene lookup returns CDR1 SGHRS and CDR2 YFSETQ. V lost 0 bases and J lost 4, with 13 bases in between. This CDR3 spans 16 amino acids. The CDR3 sequence: CASSLGERGSTGELFF. In DNA, the CDR3 is TGCGCCAGCAGCTTGGGGGAACGGGGTAGCACCGGGGAGCTGTTTTTT.

V gene TRBV2 combines with J gene TRBJ1-3; D is ambiguous. V was shortened by 11 bases and J by 2 bases, with 10 bases between the two germline ends. Germline-derived CDR1 and CDR2 are SNHLY and FYNNEI. The CDR3 loop spans 12 amino acids. The CDR3 DNA follows: TGTGCCGTACACGGGGCTGGAAACACCATATATTTT. Residues: CAVHGAGNTIYF.

This chain's CDR3 is CATSIGTGPYGYTF. Written as DNA, the CDR3 is TGCGCCACTTCAATAGGGACAGGTCCCTATGGCTACACCTTC. The chain uses TRBV5-1 and TRBJ1-2; 8 bases are a match to TRBD1. The CDR3 sequence is 14 residues long. The V gene end was trimmed by 9 bases and the J gene end by 4 bases; junction bases not matched to a gene: 11. CDR1 is SGHRS, CDR2 YFSETQ, per germline.

This clone was seen once. V gene TRBV5-1 combines with J gene TRBJ2-5, with 7 bases aligning to TRBD2. CDR1 and CDR2 (germline): SGHRS, YFSETQ. The V gene end was trimmed by 0 bases and the J gene end by 5 bases; junction bases not matched to a gene: 10. The CDR3 length is 16 residues. The CDR3 sequence is CASSLDPAGLQETQYF. The CDR3, as DNA: TGCGCCAGCAGCTTGGACCCAGCGGGGCTTCAGGAGACCCAGTACTTC.

The chain combines TRBV28 with TRBJ2-5, with D perhaps TRBD1 (6 bases). Trimming shortened V by 3 bases and J by 5 bases, and 16 bases separated the two germline ends. Germline assignment: CDR1 MDHEN and CDR2 SYDVKM. The CDR3 consists of 15 residues. The CDR3 is CASSFPATGRETQYF. In DNA, the CDR3 is TGTGCCAGCAGTTTTCCCGCAACAGGGCGCGAGACCCAGTACTTC.

The chain carries TRBV7-2 and TRBJ1-1; D remains ambiguous. Germline CDR1 and CDR2: SGHTA and FQGNSA. V was clipped by 1 base and J by 7 bases, with 10 bases between them. The CDR3 covers 13 residues. For the CDR3, the DNA is TGTGCCAGCAGCTTAGTCCGGGGTGATGAAGCTTTCTTT. Translating gives CASSLVRGDEAFF.

This clone has a handful of counts. The chain carries TRBV7-9 and TRBJ2-2; tentative D call: TRBD2 (6 bases). Germline values: CDR1 SEHNR, CDR2 FQNEAQ (reference sequence). The CDR3 is 17 residues long. V was clipped by 1 base and J by 2 bases, with 14 bases between them. CDR3 in amino acids: CASSLGRTTINTGELFF. CDR3 in DNA: TGTGCCAGCAGCTTAGGTCGGACTACGATTAACACCGGGGAGCTGTTTTTT.

V is TRBV5-4 and J is TRBJ2-4; 7 bases are a match to TRBD1. V gave up 4 bases and J gave up 0 bases; unmatched junction bases: 10. Germline V gives CDR1 SGHNT, CDR2 YYREEE (reference sequence). This CDR3 has 17 amino acids. The CDR3 here is CASSLRTGSLAKNIQYF. In DNA, the CDR3 is TGTGCCAGCAGCCTAAGGACAGGATCACTAGCCAAAAACATTCAGTACTTC.

This clone was seen just once. The V and J genes are TRBV5-4 and TRBJ2-1; 8 positions agree with TRBD1. The germline CDR1 and CDR2 sequences are SGHNT and YYREEE (reference sequence). V shed 3 bases and J 3 bases; nucleotides not matched to a gene: 5. The CDR3 is made up of 15 amino acids. This chain's CDR3 is CASSSNRGDYNEQFF. DNA of the CDR3: TGTGCCAGCAGCTCTAACAGGGGGGACTACAATGAGCAGTTCTTC.

This clone was counted between two and nine times. The rearrangement links TRBV11-2 to TRBJ2-1; TRBD2 matches at 12 bases. Germline V gives CDR1 SGHAT, CDR2 FQNNGV. This CDR3 has 14 amino acids. Unmatched junction bases numbered 10, after V lost 6 bases and J lost 13 bases. CDR3 bases: TGTGCCAGCAGAGGTCTAGCGGGGGGGCCTAGTCAGTTCTTC. The encoded protein is CASRGLAGGPSQFF.

The rearrangement uses TRBV10-1 and TRBJ2-1; D possibly corresponds to TRBD2 (5 bases). V was pared by 6 bases and J by 3 bases, with 18 bases between. CDR3 length equals 16 residues. Germline-derived CDR1 and CDR2 are WNHNN and SYGVQD (reference sequence). The CDR3 DNA follows: TGCGCCAGCAGCCACTCCCTAGCCGGGCTCTACAATGAGCAGTTCTTC. The encoded protein is CASSHSLAGLYNEQFF.

The rearrangement joins TRBV21-1 to TRBJ2-3; no check of the table's D call, TRBD1, against the DNA was made. TRBV21-1 represents a pseudogene. The CDR3 consists of 19 residues. This CDR3 is CASSNPEVTGEEGTDTQYF. The CDR3 nucleotides read TGTGCCAGCAGCAACCCCGAAGTGACAGGGGAGGAGGGCACAGATACGCAGTATTTT.

This clone came up once. The chain combines TRBV15 with TRBJ2-6, with D possibly TRBD2 on 6 matching bases. V was trimmed by 3 bases and J by 4 bases, leaving 13 bases between them. This CDR3 spans 16 amino acids. The V gene's germline CDR1 is LNHNV and CDR2 YYDKDF (reference sequence). Here the CDR3 reads CATSRPSRGGANVLTF. The CDR3, as DNA: TGTGCCACCAGCAGGCCCAGCCGGGGGGGGGCCAACGTCCTGACTTTC.

This chain links TRBV7-9 with TRBJ2-1; D gene ambiguous. V lost 4 bases and J 10 bases, leaving 14 bases between the germline ends. Germline V CDR1 and CDR2: SEHNR, FQNEAQ (reference sequence). The CDR3 consists of 13 residues. CDR3 amino acids: CASSYVSGREQFF. The DNA for the CDR3 is TGTGCCAGCAGCTACGTTAGTGGTAGAGAGCAGTTCTTC.

This clone was observed a handful of times. The chain employs TRBV4-1 and TRBJ1-3; 7 nucleotides line up with TRBD1. In germline, CDR1 is MGHRA, CDR2 YSYEKL. Unmatched junction bases numbered 5, after V lost 3 bases and J lost 3 bases. The CDR3 runs 15 residues. The CDR3 nucleotides are TGCGCCAGCAGCCATGCCTCAGGGGGTGGAAACACCATATATTTT. Translated, it gives CASSHASGGGNTIYF.

The gene calls are TRBV5-4 and TRBJ2-1, with TRBD1 identical over 9 bases. CDR1 and CDR2 (germline): SGHNT, YYREEE (reference sequence). Trimming took 4 bases from V and 4 from J; bases not matched to a gene: 3. The CDR3 runs to 14 residues. CDR3 region: CASSGTGTYNEQFF. DNA for the CDR3: TGTGCCAGCAGCGGGACAGGGACATACAATGAGCAGTTCTTC. Drawing the rest from reference TRBV5-4 and TRBJ2-1, the complete variable domain is ETGVTQSPTHLIKTRGQQVTLRCSSQSGHNTVSWYQQALGQGPQFIFQYYREEENGRGNFPPRFSGLQFPNYSSELNVNALELDDSALYLCASSGTGTYNEQFFGPGTRLTVL.

This rearrangement joins TRBV27 to TRBJ2-2, with TRBD2 matching over 7 bases. Germline V lookup: CDR1 MNHEY, CDR2 SMNVEV (reference sequence). The junction had 6 bases not matched to a gene; V was cut back by 6 bases and J by 2 bases. CDR3 length: 15 amino acids. The CDR3 nucleotides read TGTGCCAGCAGCCGAGCGGGGCTCAACACCGGGGAGCTGTTTTTT. The encoded protein is CASSRAGLNTGELFF.

The chain employs TRBV29-1 and TRBJ2-7, with 8 bases lining up with TRBD2. Germline CDR1 SQVTM, CDR2 ANQGSEA. This CDR3 has 11 residues. The V segment lost 4 bases and the J segment 9 bases; nucleotides outside the gene matches: 5. The CDR3 protein is CSVASGYWQYF. In nucleotides, the CDR3 is TGCAGCGTTGCTAGCGGGTATTGGCAGTACTTC.

The V call is TRBV5-1, the J call TRBJ2-1, with 10 bases matching TRBD2. V dropped 2 bases and J dropped 7; count of bases not matched to a gene: 9. The CDR3 is 16 amino acids. Germline values: CDR1 SGHRS, CDR2 YFSETQ. CDR3: CASSFIAGGYKNEQFF. DNA for the CDR3: TGCGCCAGCAGCTTTATAGCGGGAGGATATAAGAATGAGCAGTTCTTC.

This clone appeared once. V usage is TRBV6-5 and J usage is TRBJ1-6; TRBD1 matches at 8 bases. Trimming took 7 bases from V and 7 from J; bases not matched to a gene: 9. The CDR3 length is 15 residues. In germline, CDR1 is MNHEY, CDR2 SVGAGI. DNA for the CDR3: TGTGCCAGCACCCCGGACAGGGATTACAATTCACCCCTCCACTTT. Protein: CASTPDRDYNSPLHF.

The chain joins TRBV7-9 to TRBJ1-3; D is ambiguous. Trimming stripped 1 base from V and 1 base from J, with 11 bases between. CDR1 and CDR2 from the germline V gene are SEHNR and FQNEAQ (reference sequence). The CDR3 covers 16 residues. The CDR3 sequence is CASSLDYIGSGNTIYF. The CDR3 DNA reads as TGTGCCAGCAGCTTAGATTATATCGGGTCTGGAAACACCATATATTTT.

The gene calls are TRBV5-1 and TRBJ2-3; 7 bases line up with TRBD1. The germline gives CDR1 SGHRS, CDR2 YFSETQ. With V trimmed by 2 bases and J by 8 bases, 5 bases remained unmatched. CDR3 length: 13 residues. CDR3 nucleotides: TGCGCCAGCAGCTTAACAGGGGACGTTACGCAGTATTTT. Amino acid sequence: CASSLTGDVTQYF.

This chain connects TRBV25-1 to TRBJ2-3, with D perhaps matching TRBD1 (6 bases). This CDR3 has 18 amino acids. V was cut by 5 bases and J by 10 bases, with 31 bases left in between. Germline V gene lookup returns CDR1 MGHDK and CDR2 SYGVNS. CDR3 DNA sequence: TGTGCCAGCAGTTACCGTGGGCAGGGGAGAGGGTCTGCCCTTGCGCAGTATTTT. As protein: CASSYRGQGRGSALAQYF. The whole variable domain, remainder taken from reference TRBV25-1 and TRBJ2-3, is EADIYQTPRYLVIGTGKKITLECSQTMGHDKMYWYQQDPGMELHLIHYSYGVNSTEKGDLSSESTVSRIRTEHFPLTLESARPSHTSQYLCASSYRGQGRGSALAQYFGPGTRLTVL.

The V gene is TRBV5-4, the J gene TRBJ1-1; TRBD1 matches at 8 bases. Germline V gene data show CDR1 as SGHNT and CDR2 as YYREEE (reference sequence). The CDR3 sequence is 18 residues long. Losses at the gene ends were 0 bases for V and 0 bases for J; bases not matched to a gene: 10. This CDR3 is CASSLASGGAHMNTEAFF. CDR3 nucleotide sequence: TGTGCCAGCAGCTTGGCGTCAGGGGGCGCACATATGAACACTGAAGCTTTCTTT.

This clone appeared a few times. The chain uses TRBV19 and TRBJ2-2; TRBD2 matches at 11 bases. Trimming removed 5 bases from V and 6 bases from J; junction bases left unmatched: 2. This CDR3 region has 14 residues. Germline V gene lookup returns CDR1 LNHDA and CDR2 SQIVND (reference sequence). This chain's CDR3 is CASSPSGGSGELFF. As DNA, the CDR3 is TGTGCCAGTAGTCCTAGCGGGGGGTCCGGGGAGCTGTTTTTT.